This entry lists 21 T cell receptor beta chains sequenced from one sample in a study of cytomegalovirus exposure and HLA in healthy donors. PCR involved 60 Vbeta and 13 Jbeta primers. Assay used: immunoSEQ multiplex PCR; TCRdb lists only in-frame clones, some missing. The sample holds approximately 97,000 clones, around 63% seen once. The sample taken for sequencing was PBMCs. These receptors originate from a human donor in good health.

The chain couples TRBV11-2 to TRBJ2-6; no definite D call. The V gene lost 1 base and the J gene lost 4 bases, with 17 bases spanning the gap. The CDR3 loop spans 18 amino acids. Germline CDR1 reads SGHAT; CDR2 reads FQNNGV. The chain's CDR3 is CASSLVSGVPAGANVLTF. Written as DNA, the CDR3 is TGTGCCAGCAGCTTAGTCTCCGGAGTGCCAGCCGGGGCCAACGTCCTGACTTTC.

The CDR3 sequence is CASSLPSGVSEEYF. The CDR3 coding sequence is TGTGCCAGCAGCTTACCCTCTGGGGTTAGCGAAGAGTATTTT. The chain joins TRBV7-9 to TRBJ2-3, with a tentative D call TRBD2 (5 bases). The CDR3 extends over 14 amino acids. The V gene's germline CDR1 is SEHNR and CDR2 FQNEAQ (reference sequence). Trimming removed 2 bases from V and 13 bases from J, with 19 bases in between.

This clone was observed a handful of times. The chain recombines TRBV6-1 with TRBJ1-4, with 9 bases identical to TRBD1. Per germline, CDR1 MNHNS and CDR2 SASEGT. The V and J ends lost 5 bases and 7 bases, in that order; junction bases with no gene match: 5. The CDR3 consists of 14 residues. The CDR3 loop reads CASSTGGVGEKLFF. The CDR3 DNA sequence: TGTGCCAGCAGTACAGGGGGCGTAGGTGAAAAACTGTTTTTT.

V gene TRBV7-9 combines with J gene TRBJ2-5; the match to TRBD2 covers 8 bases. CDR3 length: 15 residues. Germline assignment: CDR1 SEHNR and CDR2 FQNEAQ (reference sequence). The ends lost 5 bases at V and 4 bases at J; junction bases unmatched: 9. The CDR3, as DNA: TGTGCCAGCAGCCGATTCGGTAGCGGGATAGAGACCCAGTACTTC. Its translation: CASSRFGSGIETQYF.

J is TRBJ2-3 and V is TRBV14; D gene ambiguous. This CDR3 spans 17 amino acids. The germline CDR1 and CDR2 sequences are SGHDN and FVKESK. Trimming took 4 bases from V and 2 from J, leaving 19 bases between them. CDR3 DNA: TGTGCCAGCAGCCTTGGGTTGGGCAGCCTTCCCACAGATACGCAGTATTTT. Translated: CASSLGLGSLPTDTQYF. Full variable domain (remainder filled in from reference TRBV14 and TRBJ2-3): EAGVTQFPSHSVIEKGQTVTLRCDPISGHDNLYWYRRVMGKEIKFLLHFVKESKQDESGMPNNRFLAERTGGTYSTLKVQPAELEDSGVYFCASSLGLGSLPTDTQYFGPGTRLTVL.

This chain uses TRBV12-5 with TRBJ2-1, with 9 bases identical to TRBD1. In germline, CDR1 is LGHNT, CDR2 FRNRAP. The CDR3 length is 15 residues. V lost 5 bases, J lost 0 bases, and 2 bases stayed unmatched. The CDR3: CASGQGQGSYNEQFF. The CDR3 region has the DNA TGTGCTAGTGGTCAGGGACAGGGCTCCTACAATGAGCAGTTCTTC. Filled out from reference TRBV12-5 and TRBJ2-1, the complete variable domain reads DARVTQTPRHKVTEMGQEVTMRCQPILGHNTVFWYRQTMMQGLELLAYFRNRAPLDDSGMPKDRFSAEMPDATLATLKIQPSEPRDSAVYFCASGQGQGSYNEQFFGPGTRLTVL.

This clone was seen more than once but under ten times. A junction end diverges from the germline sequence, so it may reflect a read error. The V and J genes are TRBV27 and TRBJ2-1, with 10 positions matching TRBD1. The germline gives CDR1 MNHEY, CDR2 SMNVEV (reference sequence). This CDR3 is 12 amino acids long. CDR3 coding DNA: TGTGCCAGCAGTTTATTCGGGACAGGGGTGGTCTTC. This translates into CASSLFGTGVVF.

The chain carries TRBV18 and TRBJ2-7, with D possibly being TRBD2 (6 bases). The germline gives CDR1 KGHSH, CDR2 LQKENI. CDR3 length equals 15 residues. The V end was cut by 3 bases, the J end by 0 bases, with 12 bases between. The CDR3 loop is CASSPVGTPSYEQYF. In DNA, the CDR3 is TGTGCCAGCTCACCGGTGGGGACTCCCTCCTACGAGCAGTACTTC.

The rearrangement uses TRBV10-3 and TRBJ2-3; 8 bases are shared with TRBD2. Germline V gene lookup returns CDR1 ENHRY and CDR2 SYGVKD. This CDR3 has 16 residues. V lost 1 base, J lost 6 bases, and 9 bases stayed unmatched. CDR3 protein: CAISEFSGGPSDTQYF. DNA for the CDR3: TGTGCCATCAGTGAGTTTTCGGGAGGGCCATCGGATACGCAGTATTTT.

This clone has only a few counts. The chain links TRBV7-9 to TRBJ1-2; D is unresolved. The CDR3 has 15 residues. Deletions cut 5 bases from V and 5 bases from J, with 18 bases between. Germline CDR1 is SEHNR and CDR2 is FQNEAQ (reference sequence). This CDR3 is CASSPVVVYEYGYTF. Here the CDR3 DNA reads TGTGCCAGCAGCCCGGTGGTGGTGTATGAATATGGCTACACCTTC.

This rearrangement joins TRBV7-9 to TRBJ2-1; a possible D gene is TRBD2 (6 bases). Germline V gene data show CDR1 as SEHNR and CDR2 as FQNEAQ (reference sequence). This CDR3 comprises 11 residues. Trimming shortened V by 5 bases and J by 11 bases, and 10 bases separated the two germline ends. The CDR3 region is CASSPAGQQFF. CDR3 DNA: TGTGCCAGCAGCCCCGCGGGACAGCAGTTCTTC.

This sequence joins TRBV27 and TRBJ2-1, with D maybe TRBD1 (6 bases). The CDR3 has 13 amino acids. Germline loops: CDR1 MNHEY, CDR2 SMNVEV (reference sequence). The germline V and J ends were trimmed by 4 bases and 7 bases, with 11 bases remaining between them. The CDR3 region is CASSYQGWNEQFF. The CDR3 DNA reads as TGTGCCAGCAGTTATCAGGGGTGGAATGAGCAGTTCTTC.

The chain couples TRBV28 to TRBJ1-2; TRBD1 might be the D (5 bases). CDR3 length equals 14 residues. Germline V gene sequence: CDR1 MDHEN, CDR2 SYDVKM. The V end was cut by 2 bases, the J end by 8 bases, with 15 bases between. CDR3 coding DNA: TGTGCCAGCAGTTTACCTCCGGCAGGGCGCGGCTACACCTTC. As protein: CASSLPPAGRGYTF.

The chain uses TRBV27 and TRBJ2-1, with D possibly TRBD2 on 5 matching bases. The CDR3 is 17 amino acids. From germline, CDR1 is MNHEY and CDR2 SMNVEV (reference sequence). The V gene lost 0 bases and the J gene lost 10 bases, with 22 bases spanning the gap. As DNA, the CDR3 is TGTGCCAGCAGTTTATCGTGGTTAGGGAGTGGAGTCGACGAGCAGTTCTTC. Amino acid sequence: CASSLSWLGSGVDEQFF.

CDR3 in amino acids: CASSLRLGYEQYF. The CDR3, as DNA: TGTGCCAGCAGCCTCAGACTGGGCTACGAGCAGTACTTC. V is TRBV11-2 and J is TRBJ2-7; D unresolved. The length of the CDR3 is 13 residues. Trimming removed 5 bases at V and 3 bases at J, with 11 bases between. Germline V lookup: CDR1 SGHAT, CDR2 FQNNGV.

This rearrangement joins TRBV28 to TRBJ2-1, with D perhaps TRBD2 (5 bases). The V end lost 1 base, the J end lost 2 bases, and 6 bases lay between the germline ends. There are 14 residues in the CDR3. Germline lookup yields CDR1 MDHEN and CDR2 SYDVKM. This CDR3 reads CASSLYGTYNEQFF. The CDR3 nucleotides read TGTGCCAGCAGTTTATACGGGACCTACAATGAGCAGTTCTTC.

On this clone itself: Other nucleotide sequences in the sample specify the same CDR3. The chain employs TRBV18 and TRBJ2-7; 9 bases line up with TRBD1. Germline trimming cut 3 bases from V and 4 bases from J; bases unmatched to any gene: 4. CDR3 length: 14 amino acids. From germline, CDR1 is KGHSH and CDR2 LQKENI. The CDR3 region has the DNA TGTGCCAGCTCACCCCGGGACAGGGCTTACGAGCAGTACTTC. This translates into CASSPRDRAYEQYF.

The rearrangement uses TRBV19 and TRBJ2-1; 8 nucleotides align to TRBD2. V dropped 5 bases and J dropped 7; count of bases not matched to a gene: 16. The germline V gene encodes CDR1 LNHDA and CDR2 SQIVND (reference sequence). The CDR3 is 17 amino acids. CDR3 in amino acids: CASSSYLGGRRTNEQFF. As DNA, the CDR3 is TGTGCCAGTAGTTCCTATCTGGGCGGGAGGAGGACGAATGAGCAGTTCTTC.

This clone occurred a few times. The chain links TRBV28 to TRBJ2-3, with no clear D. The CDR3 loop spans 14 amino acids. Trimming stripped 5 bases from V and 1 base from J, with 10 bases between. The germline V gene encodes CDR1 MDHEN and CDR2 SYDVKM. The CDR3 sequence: CASSRRVGTDTQYF. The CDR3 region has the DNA TGTGCCAGCAGTCGACGGGTGGGCACAGATACGCAGTATTTT.

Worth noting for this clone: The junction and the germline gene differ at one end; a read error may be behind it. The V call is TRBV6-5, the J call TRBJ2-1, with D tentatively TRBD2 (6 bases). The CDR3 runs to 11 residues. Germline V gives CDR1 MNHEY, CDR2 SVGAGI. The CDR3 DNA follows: TGTGCCAGCAGCCTGGGTGGGGGGATGGTCTTC. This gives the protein CASSLGGGMVF.

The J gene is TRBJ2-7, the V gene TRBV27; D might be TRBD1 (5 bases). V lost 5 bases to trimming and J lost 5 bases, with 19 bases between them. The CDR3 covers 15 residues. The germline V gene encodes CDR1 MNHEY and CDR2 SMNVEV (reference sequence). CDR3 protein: CASSPFQGASDEQYF. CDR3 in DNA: TGTGCCAGCAGTCCCTTCCAAGGGGCCTCGGACGAGCAGTACTTC.